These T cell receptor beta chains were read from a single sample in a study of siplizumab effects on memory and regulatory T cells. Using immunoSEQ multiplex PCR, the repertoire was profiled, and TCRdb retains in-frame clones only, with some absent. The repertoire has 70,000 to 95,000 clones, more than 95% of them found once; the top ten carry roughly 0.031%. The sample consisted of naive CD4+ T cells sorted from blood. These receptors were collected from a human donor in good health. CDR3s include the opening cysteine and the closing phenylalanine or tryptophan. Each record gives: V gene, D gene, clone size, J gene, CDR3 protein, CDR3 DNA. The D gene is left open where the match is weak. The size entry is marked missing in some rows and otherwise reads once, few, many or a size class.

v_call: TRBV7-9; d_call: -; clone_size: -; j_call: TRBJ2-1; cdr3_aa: CASSLVGGGHNEQFF; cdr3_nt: TGTGCCAGCAGCTTAGTGGGCGGGGGCCACAATGAGCAGTTCTTC
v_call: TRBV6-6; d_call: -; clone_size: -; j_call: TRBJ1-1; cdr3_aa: CASSLRENTEAFF; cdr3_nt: TGTGCCAGCAGTCTCAGGGAGAACACTGAAGCTTTCTTT
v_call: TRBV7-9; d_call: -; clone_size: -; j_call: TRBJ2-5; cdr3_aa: CASSLVPGAQETQYF; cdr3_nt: TGTGCCAGCAGCTTAGTGCCGGGGGCCCAAGAGACCCAGTACTTC
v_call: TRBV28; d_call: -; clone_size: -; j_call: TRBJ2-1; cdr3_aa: CASRAEGGASDEQFF; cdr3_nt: TGTGCCAGCAGGGCGGAGGGGGGGGCCTCGGATGAGCAGTTCTTC
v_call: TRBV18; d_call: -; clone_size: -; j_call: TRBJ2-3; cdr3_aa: CASSPRSIPDTQYF; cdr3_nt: TGTGCCAGCTCACCACGATCCATACCAGATACGCAGTATTTT
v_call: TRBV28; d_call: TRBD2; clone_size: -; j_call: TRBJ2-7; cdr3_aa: CASVAGTLSYEQYF; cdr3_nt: TGTGCCAGCGTAGCGGGGACCCTCTCCTACGAGCAGTACTTC
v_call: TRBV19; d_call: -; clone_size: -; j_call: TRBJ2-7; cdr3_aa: CASSLALASGEQYF; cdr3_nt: TGTGCCAGTAGTTTAGCGTTAGCCTCGGGCGAGCAGTACTTC
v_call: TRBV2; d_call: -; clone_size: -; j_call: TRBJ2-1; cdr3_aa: CASRLDYNEQFF; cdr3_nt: TGTGCCAGCAGACTAGATTACAATGAGCAGTTCTTC
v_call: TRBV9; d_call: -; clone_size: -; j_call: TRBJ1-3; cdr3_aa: CASSLRGNTIYF; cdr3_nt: TGTGCCAGCAGCCTGAGGGGAAACACCATATATTTT
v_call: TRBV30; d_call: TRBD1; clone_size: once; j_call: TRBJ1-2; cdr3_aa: CAWSLETRGLISGYTF; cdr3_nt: TGTGCCTGGAGCCTTGAGACCAGGGGGCTGATCTCTGGCTACACCTTC
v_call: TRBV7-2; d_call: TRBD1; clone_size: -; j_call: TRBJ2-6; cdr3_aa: CASSVRTGVGANVLTF; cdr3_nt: TGTGCCAGCAGCGTCCGGACAGGGGTCGGGGCCAACGTCCTGACTTTC
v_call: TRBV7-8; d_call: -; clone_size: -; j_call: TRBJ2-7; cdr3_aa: CASSLDGVGYEQYF; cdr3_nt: TGTGCCAGCAGCTTAGATGGGGTAGGGTACGAGCAGTACTTC
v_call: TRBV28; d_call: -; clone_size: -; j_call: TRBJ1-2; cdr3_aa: CASSLGSLGHYRGGYTF; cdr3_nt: TGTGCCAGCAGTTTGGGTAGTTTGGGACACTACCGGGGTGGCTACACCTTC
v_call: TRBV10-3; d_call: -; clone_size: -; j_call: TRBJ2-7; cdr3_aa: CAISAQAMSYEQYF; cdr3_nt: TGTGCCATCAGTGCCCAGGCCATGTCCTACGAGCAGTACTTC
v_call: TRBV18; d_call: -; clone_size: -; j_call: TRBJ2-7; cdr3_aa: CASSLSGTESYEQYF; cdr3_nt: TGTGCCAGCTCACTTTCCGGGACGGAATCCTACGAGCAGTACTTC
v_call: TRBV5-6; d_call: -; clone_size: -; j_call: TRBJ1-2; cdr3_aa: CASSLSPGEVYGYTF; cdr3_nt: TGTGCCAGCAGCTTGTCCCCCGGAGAGGTCTATGGCTACACCTTC